This T cell receptor beta chain was identified during a study of technical replicates of blood from several donors. The CDR3 loop spans 16 amino acids. Trimming took 0 bases from V and 4 from J; bases not matched to a gene: 8. Per germline, CDR1 LGHNA and CDR2 YSLEER. Measured with immunoSEQ multiplex PCR; TCRdb has only the in-frame clones, and not every one. The sample has approximately 81,000 clones, 95% seen once. The V and J genes are TRBV4-3 and TRBJ2-7; TRBD1 agrees at 8 bases. Sequenced material: T cells isolated from PBMCs. The sequence came from a human donor in good health. In DNA form, the CDR3 reads TGCGCCAGCAGCCAAGAAACCGGGACAGGCGATTACGAGCAGTACTTC. This codes for CASSQETGTGDYEQYF.